A selection of T cell receptor beta chains follows, all from one sample in a study of T cells expressing NK-cell markers. TCRdb reanalyzed the 5' RACE reads and collapses them to one entry per CDR3 protein, without DNA. This sample's table reports a few hundred thousand distinct CDR3 sequences. Input material: blood T cells: a sorted CD56 or NKG2C T cell subset, CD4+ or CD8+ T cells, or bulk PBMC T cells (not recorded which). These receptor sequences come from a woman aged 45-65 years in good health. Each CDR3 is given with its conserved first and last residue.

V	J	CDR3
TRBV27	TRBJ2-3	CASGVFPGDTQYF
TRBV6-5	TRBJ2-2	CASNRGGQGTGELFF
TRBV5-1	TRBJ2-1	CASSRAGYNEQFF
TRBV6-5	TRBJ2-7	CASYPGAGEQYF
TRBV20-1	TRBJ1-6	CSARPGAGGRSPLHF
TRBV14	TRBJ1-4	CASSQDKTPGEKLFF
TRBV9	TRBJ2-1	CASSAPLAGGSFSSYNEQFF
TRBV27	TRBJ1-2	CASSPRTGTNYGYTF
TRBV5-5	TRBJ1-1	CASSRGDTEAFF
TRBV6-5	TRBJ1-2	CASIARGGGYGYTF
TRBV5-1	TRBJ2-3	CASSVSGIMTDTQYF
TRBV29-1	TRBJ2-7	CSVAVSIRQGGVQYF
TRBV5-1	TRBJ2-1	CASRWTGSNEQFFGPVSSEQFF
TRBV4-1	TRBJ1-6	CASSQALLTGNNSPLHF
TRBV12-3/TRBV12-4	TRBJ1-3	CASTISGPGNTIYF
TRBV4-1	TRBJ2-7	CASSRNGLAGAYEQYF
TRBV11-2	TRBJ1-4	CASSYLESGGDGEKLFF
TRBV12-3/TRBV12-4	TRBJ1-2	CATDDGKSYGYTF
TRBV6-5	TRBJ2-3	CASNLSGRRGDTQYF
TRBV20-1	TRBJ2-4	CSASYGQGLAKNIQYF
TRBV20-1	TRBJ2-3	CSVLAGGPGTDTQYF
TRBV5-5	TRBJ1-2	CASSFLGQGVYGYTF
TRBV19	TRBJ2-1	CASSDRAEQFF
TRBV10-3	TRBJ2-3	CAISPSTSVTDTQYF
TRBV5-5	TRBJ1-1	CASSPEIKIIIRDTEAFF
TRBV5-6	TRBJ1-5	CASSSRGQAGGPQHF
TRBV5-1	TRBJ1-3	CASSLAGRSTIYF
TRBV7-9	TRBJ2-1	CASSLSGQKQFF
TRBV29-1	TRBJ1-2	CSVGGQGNLANYGYTF
TRBV4-1	TRBJ2-1	CASSQGDRSRGEQFF
TRBV5-5	TRBJ2-2	CASSLGTGKYTGELFF
TRBV5-1	TRBJ2-2	CASSLVPYRQGNLPNTGELFF
TRBV12-3/TRBV12-4	TRBJ1-2	CASSLKTGGTYGYTF
TRBV20-1	TRBJ2-7	CSARRQGALRGEQYF
TRBV11-2	TRBJ2-4	CASSSRTGGQDIQYF
TRBV11-2	TRBJ2-3	CASSTAGTPILDTQYF
TRBV5-1	TRBJ2-2	CASNYRGVNTGELFF
TRBV27	TRBJ2-7	CASSLSMRGGPYEQYF
TRBV19	TRBJ2-4	CASSGTSSGIQYF
TRBV5-1	TRBJ1-3	CASSLAAADSGNTIYF
TRBV6-1	TRBJ1-1	CASSEDMGTEAFF
TRBV12-3/TRBV12-4	TRBJ2-3	CASRPGNALWTQYF
TRBV5-5	TRBJ2-1	CASSSRLAGGINEQFF
TRBV24-1	TRBJ2-5	CATSGNRGRLETQYF
TRBV11-3	TRBJ2-1	CASSLLREQFF
TRBV6-5	TRBJ2-1	CASRGENRGVQFF
TRBV12-3/TRBV12-4	TRBJ2-3	CASSLRGLGATDTQYF
TRBV3-1	TRBJ2-1	CASSHDSYNEQFF
TRBV29-1	TRBJ2-7	CSVATRGTGPVEQYF
TRBV29-1	TRBJ1-3	CSVVGEGSGNTIYF